The 9 T cell receptor beta chains below come from one sample, sequenced in a study of T cell responses to AZD1222 COVID-19 vaccine. This table comes from immunoSEQ multiplex PCR, and its TCRdb copy is limited to in-frame clones, with some not included. The sample has 82,000 or so clones, over 90% seen once; the top ten hold about 5%. This specimen was peripheral blood, taken on day 0 of AZD1222 vaccination. All receptors derive from an adult in good health.

V usage is TRBV5-1 and J usage is TRBJ1-6, with a tentative D call TRBD1 (5 bases). The CDR3 length is 16 residues. Trimming stripped 0 bases from V and 5 bases from J, with 12 bases between. Germline V gene sequence: CDR1 SGHRS, CDR2 YFSETQ. This chain's CDR3 is CASSLEAGLDNSPLHF. The CDR3 coding sequence is TGCGCCAGCAGCTTGGAGGCGGGGCTCGATAATTCACCCCTCCACTTT.

The chain carries TRBV5-4 and TRBJ2-7; tentative D call: TRBD1 (6 bases). The CDR3 spans 13 residues. Germline V CDR1 and CDR2: SGHNT, YYREEE (reference sequence). V was trimmed by 4 bases and J by 3 bases, leaving 11 bases between them. This CDR3 reads CASSAQGFYEQYF. The CDR3 nucleotides read TGTGCCAGCAGCGCGCAGGGGTTCTACGAGCAGTACTTC.

In DNA, the CDR3 is TGTGCCAGTATCACTAGGGCAGGGGGCGCGAACAATCAGCCCCAGCATTTT. Protein: CASITRAGGANNQPQHF. The chain uses TRBV19 and TRBJ1-5; 8 positions match TRBD1. The CDR3 spans 17 residues. Germline V gene lookup returns CDR1 LNHDA and CDR2 SQIVND (reference sequence). With 7 bases clipped from V and 3 bases from J, the junction kept 14 bases outside the gene matches.

The rearrangement uses TRBV10-3 and TRBJ2-5, with D unresolved. V lost 2 bases to trimming and J lost 5 bases, with 6 bases between them. Per germline, CDR1 ENHRY and CDR2 SYGVKD. The CDR3 runs 12 residues. The chain's CDR3 is CAISEIDETQYF. The CDR3, as DNA: TGTGCCATCAGTGAGATTGACGAGACCCAGTACTTC.

This clone was recorded once. V gene TRBV6-1 combines with J gene TRBJ1-4; 8 bases agree with TRBD1. Looked up from germline, CDR1 is MNHNS and CDR2 is SASEGT. The CDR3 has 16 residues. J lost 0 bases, V lost 5 bases, and 5 bases had no gene match. CDR3 bases: TGTGCCAGCAGTAAAGGACAGGGAGCAACTAATGAAAAACTGTTTTTT. It translates to CASSKGQGATNEKLFF.

The chain uses TRBV15 and TRBJ2-1; the match to TRBD1 covers 10 bases. The J segment lost 3 bases and the V segment lost 1 base, leaving 0 bases of the junction unmatched. Per the germline V gene, CDR1 is LNHNV and CDR2 is YYDKDF (reference sequence). This CDR3 has 15 amino acids. CDR3 region: CATSRGTGGYNEQFF. The CDR3 nucleotides read TGTGCCACCAGCAGAGGGACAGGGGGCTACAATGAGCAGTTCTTC.

The chain employs TRBV7-2 and TRBJ1-2; possibly TRBD1 for D (6 bases). V was trimmed by 8 bases and J by 5 bases, leaving 18 bases between them. The CDR3 contains 14 residues. Germline loops: CDR1 SGHTA, CDR2 FQGNSA. DNA of the CDR3: TGTGCCAGCTCCCTAGGGGGATTTCGATATGGCTACACCTTC. Its protein is CASSLGGFRYGYTF.

The chain links TRBV5-6 to TRBJ1-6; 7 nucleotides line up with TRBD1. Losses at the gene ends were 4 bases for V and 5 bases for J; bases not matched to a gene: 6. Germline CDR1 is SGHDT and CDR2 is YYEEEE. The CDR3 sequence is 15 residues long. CDR3 residues: CASSKGTVDNSPLHF. CDR3 DNA: TGTGCCAGCAGCAAAGGGACAGTAGATAATTCACCCCTCCACTTT.

CDR3 nucleotides: TGTGCCAGTAGTATTATAGCGGTGGCACTGAACACCGGGGAGCTGTTTTTT. Its translation: CASSIIAVALNTGELFF. The gene calls are TRBV19 and TRBJ2-2; D is perhaps TRBD2 (6 bases). Germline V gene sequence: CDR1 LNHDA, CDR2 SQIVND (reference sequence). V lost 3 bases and J 1 base, leaving 15 bases between the germline ends. This CDR3 region has 17 residues.